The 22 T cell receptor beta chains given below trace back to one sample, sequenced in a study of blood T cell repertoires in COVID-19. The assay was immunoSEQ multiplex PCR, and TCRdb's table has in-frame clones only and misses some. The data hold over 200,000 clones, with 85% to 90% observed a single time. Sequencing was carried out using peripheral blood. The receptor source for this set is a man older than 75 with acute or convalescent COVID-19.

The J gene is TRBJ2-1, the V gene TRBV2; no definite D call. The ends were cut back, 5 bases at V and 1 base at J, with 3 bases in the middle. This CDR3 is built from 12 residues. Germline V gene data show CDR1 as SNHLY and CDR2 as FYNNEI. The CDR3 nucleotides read TGTGCCAGCAGTCCTTCCTACAATGAGCAGTTCTTC. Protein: CASSPSYNEQFF.

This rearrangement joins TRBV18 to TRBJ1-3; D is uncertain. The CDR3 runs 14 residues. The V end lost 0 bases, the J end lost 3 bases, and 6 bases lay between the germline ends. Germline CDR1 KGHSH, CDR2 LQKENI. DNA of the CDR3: TGTGCCAGCTCACCACCGGCTGATGGAAACACCATATATTTT. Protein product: CASSPPADGNTIYF.

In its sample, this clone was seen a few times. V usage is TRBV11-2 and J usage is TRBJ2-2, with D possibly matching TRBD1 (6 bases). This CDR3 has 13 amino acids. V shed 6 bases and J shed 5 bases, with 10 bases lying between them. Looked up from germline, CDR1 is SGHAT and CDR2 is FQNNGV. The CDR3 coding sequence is TGTGCCAGCAGAAGACAGGCTACCGGGGAGCTGTTTTTT. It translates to CASRRQATGELFF.

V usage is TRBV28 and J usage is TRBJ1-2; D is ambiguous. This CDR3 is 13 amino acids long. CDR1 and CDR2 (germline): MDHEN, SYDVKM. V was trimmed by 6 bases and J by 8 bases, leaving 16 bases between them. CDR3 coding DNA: TGTGCCAGCAGGGCCCACGACACTTGGGGCTACACCTTC. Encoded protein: CASRAHDTWGYTF.

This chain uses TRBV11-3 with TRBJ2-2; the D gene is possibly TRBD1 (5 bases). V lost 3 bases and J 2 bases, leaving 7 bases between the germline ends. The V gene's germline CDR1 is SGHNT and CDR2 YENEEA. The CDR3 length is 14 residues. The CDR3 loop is CASSFQGNTGELFF. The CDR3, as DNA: TGTGCCAGCAGCTTCCAGGGTAACACCGGGGAGCTGTTTTTT.

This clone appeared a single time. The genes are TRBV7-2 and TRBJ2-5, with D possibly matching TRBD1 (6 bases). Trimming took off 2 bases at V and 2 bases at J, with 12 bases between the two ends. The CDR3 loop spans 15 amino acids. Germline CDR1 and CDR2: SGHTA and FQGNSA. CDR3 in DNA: TGTGCCAGCAGCTTACTCCGGACAGATCAAGAGACCCAGTACTTC. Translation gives CASSLLRTDQETQYF.

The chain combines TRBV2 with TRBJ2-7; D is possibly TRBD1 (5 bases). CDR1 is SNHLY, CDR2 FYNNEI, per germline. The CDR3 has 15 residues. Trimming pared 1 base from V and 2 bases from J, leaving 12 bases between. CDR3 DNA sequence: TGTGCCAGCAGTGAAGAGGCAGGGCCTACCTACGAGCAGTACTTC. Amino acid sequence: CASSEEAGPTYEQYF.

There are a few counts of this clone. CDR3 sequence: CASSAGTSANEQFF. Written as DNA, the CDR3 is TGTGCCAGCAGTGCCGGGACTAGCGCGAATGAGCAGTTCTTC. The rearrangement uses TRBV6-4 and TRBJ2-1, with 10 bases identical to TRBD2. The germline V gene has CDR1 MRHNA and CDR2 SNTAGT. The CDR3 is 14 amino acids. J was trimmed by 7 bases and V by 4 bases; bases with no gene match: 4.

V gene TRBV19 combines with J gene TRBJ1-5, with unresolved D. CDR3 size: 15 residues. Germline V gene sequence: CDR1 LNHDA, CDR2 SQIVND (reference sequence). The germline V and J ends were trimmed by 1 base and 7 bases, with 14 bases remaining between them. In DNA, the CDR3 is TGTGCCAGTAGTATAGTGAGGGTCCTGGGGCAGCCCCAGCATTTT. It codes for CASSIVRVLGQPQHF.

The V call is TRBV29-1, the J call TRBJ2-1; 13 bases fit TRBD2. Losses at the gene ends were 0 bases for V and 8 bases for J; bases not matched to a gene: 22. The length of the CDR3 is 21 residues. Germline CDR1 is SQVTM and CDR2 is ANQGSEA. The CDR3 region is CSVEDWTGTSGNPARLDEQFF. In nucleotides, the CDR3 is TGCAGCGTTGAAGATTGGACCGGGACTAGCGGGAACCCGGCCAGGTTGGATGAGCAGTTCTTC.

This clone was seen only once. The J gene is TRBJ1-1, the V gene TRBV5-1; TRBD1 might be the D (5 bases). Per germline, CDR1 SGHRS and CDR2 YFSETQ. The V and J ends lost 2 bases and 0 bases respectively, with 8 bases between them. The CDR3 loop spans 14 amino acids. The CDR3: CASSLGAVNTEAFF. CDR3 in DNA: TGCGCCAGCAGCTTAGGGGCAGTGAACACTGAAGCTTTCTTT.

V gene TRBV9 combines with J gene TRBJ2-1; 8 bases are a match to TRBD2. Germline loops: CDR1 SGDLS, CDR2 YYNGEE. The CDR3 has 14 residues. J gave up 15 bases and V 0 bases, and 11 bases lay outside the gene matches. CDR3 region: CASSVGVAGIYSFF. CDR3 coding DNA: TGTGCCAGCAGCGTAGGGGTAGCGGGGATCTACTCGTTCTTC.

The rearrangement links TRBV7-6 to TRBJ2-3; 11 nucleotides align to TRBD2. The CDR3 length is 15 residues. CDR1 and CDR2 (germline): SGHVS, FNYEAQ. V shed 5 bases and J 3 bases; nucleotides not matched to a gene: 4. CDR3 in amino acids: CASSPRLAGTDTQYF. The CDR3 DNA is TGTGCCAGCAGCCCCCGACTAGCGGGGACAGATACGCAGTATTTT.

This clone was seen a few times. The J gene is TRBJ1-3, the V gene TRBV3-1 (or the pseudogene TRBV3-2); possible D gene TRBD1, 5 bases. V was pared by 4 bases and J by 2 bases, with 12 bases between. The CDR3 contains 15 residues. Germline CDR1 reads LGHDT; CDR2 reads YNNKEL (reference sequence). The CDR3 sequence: CASSRKGTAGNTIYF. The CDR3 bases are TGTGCCAGCAGCCGCAAGGGGACTGCTGGAAACACCATATATTTT.

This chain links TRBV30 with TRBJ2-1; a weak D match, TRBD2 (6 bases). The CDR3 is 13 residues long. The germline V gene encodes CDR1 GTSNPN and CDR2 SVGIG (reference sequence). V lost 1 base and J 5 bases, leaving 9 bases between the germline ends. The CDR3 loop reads CAWSGLAHNEQFF. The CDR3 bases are TGTGCCTGGAGTGGGCTAGCGCACAATGAGCAGTTCTTC. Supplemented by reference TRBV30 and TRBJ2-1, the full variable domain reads SQTIHQWPATLVQPVGSPLSLECTVEGTSNPNLYWYRQAAGRGLQLLFYSVGIGQISSEVPQNLSASRPQDRQFILSSKKLLLSDSGFYLCAWSGLAHNEQFFGPGTRLTVL.

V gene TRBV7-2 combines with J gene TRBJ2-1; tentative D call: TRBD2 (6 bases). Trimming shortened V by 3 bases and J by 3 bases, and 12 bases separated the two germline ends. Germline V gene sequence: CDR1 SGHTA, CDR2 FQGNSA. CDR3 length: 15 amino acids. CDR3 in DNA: TGTGCCAGCAGCTTGGCCCTGGGAGGCTACAATGAGCAGTTCTTC. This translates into CASSLALGGYNEQFF. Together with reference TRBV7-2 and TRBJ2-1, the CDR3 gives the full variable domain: GAGVSQSPSNKVTEKGKDVELRCDPISGHTALYWYRQSLGQGLEFLIYFQGNSAPDKSGLPSDRFSAERTGGSVSTLTIQRTQQEDSAVYLCASSLALGGYNEQFFGPGTRLTVL.

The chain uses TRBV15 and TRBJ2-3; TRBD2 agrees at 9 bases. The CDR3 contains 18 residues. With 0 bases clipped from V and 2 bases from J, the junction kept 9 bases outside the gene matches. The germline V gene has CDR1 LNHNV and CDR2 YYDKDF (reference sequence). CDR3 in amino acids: CATSRDRASGTHTDTQYF. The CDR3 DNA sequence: TGTGCCACCAGCAGAGATAGGGCTAGCGGGACCCACACAGATACGCAGTATTTT.

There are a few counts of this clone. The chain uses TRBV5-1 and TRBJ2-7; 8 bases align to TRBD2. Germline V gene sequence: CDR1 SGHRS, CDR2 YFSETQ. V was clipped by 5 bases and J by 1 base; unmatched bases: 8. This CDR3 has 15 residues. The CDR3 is CASRSLAEGSYEQYF. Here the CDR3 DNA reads TGCGCCAGCAGGTCACTAGCGGAGGGGTCCTACGAGCAGTACTTC.

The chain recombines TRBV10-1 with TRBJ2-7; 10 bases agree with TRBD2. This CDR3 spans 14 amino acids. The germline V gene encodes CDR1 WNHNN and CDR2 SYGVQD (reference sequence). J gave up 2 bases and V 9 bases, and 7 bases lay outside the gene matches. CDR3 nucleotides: TGCGCCAGATCCCTAGCGGGAGTTGCCTACGAGCAGTACTTC. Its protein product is CARSLAGVAYEQYF.

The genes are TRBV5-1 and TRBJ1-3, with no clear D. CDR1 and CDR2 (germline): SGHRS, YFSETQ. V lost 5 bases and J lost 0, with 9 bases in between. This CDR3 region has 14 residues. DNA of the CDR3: TGCGCCAGCAGAGAGGCTCACTCTGGAAACACCATATATTTT. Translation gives CASREAHSGNTIYF.

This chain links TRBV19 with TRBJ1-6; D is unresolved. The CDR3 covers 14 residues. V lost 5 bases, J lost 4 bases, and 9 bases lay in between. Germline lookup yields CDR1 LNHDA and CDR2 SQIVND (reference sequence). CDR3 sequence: CASSGGRYNSPLHF. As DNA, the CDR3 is TGTGCCAGTAGTGGAGGTAGATATAATTCACCCCTCCACTTT.

The CDR3 DNA is TGTGCCAGCAGCTTAGGTGGGCGCTGGGATGAAAAACTGTTTTTT. This codes for CASSLGGRWDEKLFF. The chain recombines TRBV11-2 with TRBJ1-4; D is uncertain. Trimming stripped 1 base from V and 6 bases from J, with 12 bases between. There are 15 residues in the CDR3. The germline gives CDR1 SGHAT, CDR2 FQNNGV.